The present TCR beta chain was sequenced within a study of CD8 T cells in ankylosing spondylitis. Findings of the study overall: Disease-linked clones bore a CD8+ phenotype and were relatively rare in peripheral blood. A number of the motif variants had already been described in reactive arthritis synovial fluid and blood. It appeared that ankylosing spondylitis blood was characterized by a TCR beta motif of about eight highly homologous variants.

In its sample, this clonotype was seen a few times. Its antigen is as yet unknown. TCRdb ran MiXCR on the 5' RACE reads and lists one entry per CDR3 protein. Here the sample spans fewer than 750,000 distinct CDR3 sequences, about 20% being singletons. CDR1 and CDR2 (germline): SQVTM, ANQGSEA. Trimming took off 2 bases at V and 2 bases at J, with 9 bases between the two ends. The CDR3 length is 13 residues. This TCR came from a male donor with ankylosing spondylitis. The specimen was blood, either unsorted or a sorted T cell fraction (not recorded which). V and J are TRBV29-1 and TRBJ1-2; D not certain. The CDR3 here is CSVESLQNYGYTF. The CDR3 DNA sequence: TGCAGCGTTGAAAGCTTGCAGAACTATGGCTACACCTTC. The full variable domain, with the rest looked up from reference TRBV29-1 and TRBJ1-2, is SAVISQKPSRDICQRGTSLTIQCQVDSQVTMMFWYRQQPGQSLTLIATANQGSEATYESGFVIDKFPISRPNLTFSTLTVSNMSPEDSSIYLCSVESLQNYGYTFGSGTRLTVV.